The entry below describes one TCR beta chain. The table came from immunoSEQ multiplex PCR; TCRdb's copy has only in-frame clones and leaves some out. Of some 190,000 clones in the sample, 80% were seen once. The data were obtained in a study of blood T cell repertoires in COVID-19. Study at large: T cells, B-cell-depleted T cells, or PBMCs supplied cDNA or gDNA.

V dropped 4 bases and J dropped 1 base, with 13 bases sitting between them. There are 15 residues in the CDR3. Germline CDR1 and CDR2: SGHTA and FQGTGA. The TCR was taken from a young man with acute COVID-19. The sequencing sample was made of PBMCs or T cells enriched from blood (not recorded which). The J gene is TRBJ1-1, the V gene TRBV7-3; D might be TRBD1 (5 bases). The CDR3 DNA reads TGTGCCAGCAGCTCCGAATCCACAGGGAACACTGAAGCTTTCTTT. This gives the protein CASSSESTGNTEAFF.